The 24 T cell receptor beta chains presented below share a single source sample, sequenced in a study of shared clonotypes between healthy human individuals. Sequenced by immunoSEQ multiplex PCR; TCRdb stores in-frame clones only, minus some. The table lists about 460,000 clones, around 77% of them singletons. Sequenced: PBMCs. The receptors were gathered from a woman in her forties in good health. Some clones in this sample may be carry-over from other donors' samples.

To note about this clone: Given a much more abundant clone one base away, this may be a read error. The V and J genes are TRBV30 and TRBJ2-7, with D perhaps matching TRBD2 (6 bases). CDR1 and CDR2 (germline): GTSNPN, SVGIG (reference sequence). The CDR3 loop spans 16 amino acids. The CDR3, as DNA: TGTGCCTGGAGCAGCATTAGCGGCAGTACGGGCTACGGGCAGTACTTC. Residues: CAWSSISGSTGYGQYF.

This clone was picked up many times. The sample contains more than one DNA sequence encoding this CDR3. This chain uses TRBV18 with TRBJ1-1, with 8 bases matching TRBD1. Germline V gene data show CDR1 as KGHSH and CDR2 as LQKENI. J lost 3 bases, V lost 3 bases, and 12 bases had no gene match. This CDR3 comprises 17 residues. CDR3 region: CASSPRTGSISDTEAFF. In DNA, the CDR3 is TGTGCCAGCTCACCCCGGACAGGGTCTATTTCGGACACTGAAGCTTTCTTT.

A word on this clone: This likely traces to a read error, being one base from a far larger clone. The same CDR3 also results from other DNA sequences found in this sample. The chain recombines TRBV10-2 with TRBJ2-3; D call uncertain. CDR1 is WSHSY, CDR2 SAAADI, per germline. The length of the CDR3 is 12 residues. Here the CDR3 reads CASSLNTDTQYF. The CDR3 region has the DNA TGCGCCAGCAGCCTAAACACAGATACGCAATATTTT.

Of note for this clone: One base away lies a much larger clone, so this may be a sequencing read error. Other DNA sequences in the same sample also yield this CDR3. The chain uses TRBV7-3 and TRBJ2-2; D remains ambiguous. CDR1 is SGHTA and CDR2 is FQGTGA in the germline V gene. V dropped 5 bases and J dropped 1 base, with 8 bases sitting between them. The CDR3 spans 14 residues. CDR3 DNA sequence: TGTGCCAGCAGCCCCCCCAGGAACACCGGGGAGCTGTTTTTT. Protein: CASSPPRNTGELFF.

This CDR3 is CASSPGLAGDRGGTDTQYF. The CDR3, as DNA: TGCGCCAGCAGCCCCGGACTAGCGGGAGATCGGGGGGGCACAGATACGCAGTATTTT. The chain uses TRBV4-3 and TRBJ2-3; 13 nucleotides line up with TRBD2. Trimming at V came to 4 bases and at J to 1 base, leaving 11 bases not matched to a gene. The length of the CDR3 is 19 residues. Germline V lookup: CDR1 LGHNA, CDR2 YSLEER.

Worth noting for this clone: A read error is likely here: a far larger clone is one base away. Distinct nucleotide sequences in the sample also encode this CDR3. V gene TRBV7-2 combines with J gene TRBJ2-1, with D hard to call. Germline V CDR1 and CDR2: SGHTA, FQGNSA. The CDR3 spans 11 residues. CDR3 bases: TGTGCCAGTAGCTTCTACAATGAGCAGTTCTTC. This encodes CASSFYNEQFF. Full variable domain (outside the CDR3, taken from reference TRBV7-2 and TRBJ2-1): GAGVSQSPSNKVTEKGKDVELRCDPISGHTALYWYRQSLGQGLEFLIYFQGNSAPDKSGLPSDRFSAERTGGSVSTLTIQRTQQEDSAVYLCASSFYNEQFFGPGTRLTVL.

DNA for the CDR3: TGTGCCAGCAGCCGGAACAGGGGTGGCACCGGGGAGCTGTTTTTT. Amino acids: CASSRNRGGTGELFF. The chain is built from TRBV14 and TRBJ2-2; 7 bases match TRBD1. Per the germline V gene, CDR1 is SGHDN and CDR2 is FVKESK. CDR3 length: 15 residues. J gave up 4 bases and V 4 bases, and 6 bases lay outside the gene matches.

This chain connects TRBV28 to TRBJ2-1; the match to TRBD2 covers 7 bases. Germline V gene sequence: CDR1 MDHEN, CDR2 SYDVKM. V lost 6 bases, J lost 4 bases, and 6 bases stayed unmatched. The CDR3 has 14 amino acids. CDR3 sequence reads: CASRASGAYNEQFF. CDR3 nucleotide sequence: TGTGCCAGCAGGGCCAGCGGGGCATACAATGAGCAGTTCTTC.

The V and J genes are TRBV27 and TRBJ1-4, with a possible D match to TRBD1 (6 bases). This CDR3 is 15 amino acids long. V lost 5 bases and J 8 bases, leaving 18 bases between the germline ends. Germline V lookup: CDR1 MNHEY, CDR2 SMNVEV (reference sequence). The DNA of the CDR3 is TGTGCCAGCAGTAGGAGCCCGAGCAGGGGAGAAAAACTGTTTTTT. Its protein is CASSRSPSRGEKLFF.

V usage is TRBV5-1 and J usage is TRBJ1-1; unclear D gene. From germline, CDR1 is SGHRS and CDR2 YFSETQ. The CDR3 covers 14 residues. V was clipped by 2 bases and J by 4 bases, with 12 bases between them. Here the CDR3 DNA reads TGCGCCAGCAGCTTTGAAGGGTGGTCCACTGAAGCTTTCTTT. It encodes CASSFEGWSTEAFF.

Comments on this clone: Possible read error: a much larger clone is one base away. The rearrangement joins TRBV11-3 to TRBJ2-1, with 11 bases that match TRBD2. V was clipped by 1 base and J by 3 bases; unmatched bases: 2. CDR3 length: 16 residues. Germline loops: CDR1 SGHNT, CDR2 YENEEA. For the CDR3, the DNA is TGTGCCAGCAGCTTAGGAGGGACTAGCGGCTACAATGAGCAGTTCTTC. It yields the protein CASSLGGTSGYNEQFF.

The chain joins TRBV19 to TRBJ1-3, with 9 bases aligning to TRBD1. This CDR3 has 14 amino acids. The germline V gene has CDR1 LNHDA and CDR2 SQIVND (reference sequence). The junction had 5 bases not matched to a gene; V was cut back by 7 bases and J by 4 bases. The chain's CDR3 is CASMDRGWGNTIYF. The CDR3 DNA is TGTGCCAGTATGGACAGGGGCTGGGGAAACACCATATATTTT.

In the case of this clone: This sequence is one base from a far larger clone and is likely a read error. The chain uses TRBV29-1 and TRBJ1-1; D perhaps matches TRBD1 (6 bases). From germline, CDR1 is SQVTM and CDR2 ANQGSEA. CDR3 length: 13 residues. CDR3 amino acids: CSVATGRNTEASF. CDR3 bases: TGCAGCGTTGCTACAGGGCGTAACACTGAAGCTTCCTTT.

This clone was seen only a few times. One base separates it from a far larger clone, so it is likely a read error. V is TRBV28 and J is TRBJ1-1, with 8 bases matching TRBD1. Germline V lookup: CDR1 MDHEN, CDR2 SYDVKM. The CDR3 spans 15 residues. CDR3 DNA: TGTGCCAGCAGCCCCGGGACAGGACACTCCACTGAAGCTTTATTT. Its translation is CASSPGTGHSTEALF.

This chain uses TRBV5-1 with TRBJ1-4, with a weak D call TRBD1 (6 bases). CDR3 length: 16 residues. Between the trimmed V and J ends, which lost 1 base and 4 bases, there was a span of 14 bases. Germline V CDR1 and CDR2: SGHRS, YFSETQ. In DNA, the CDR3 is TGCGCCAGCAGCTTGATTCCAGGGGCGGGTAATGAAAAACTGTTTTTT. Its protein is CASSLIPGAGNEKLFF.

The chain has TRBV28 and TRBJ1-6; D remains unclear. Germline CDR1 and CDR2: MDHEN and SYDVKM. CDR3 length: 11 amino acids. The V gene lost 7 bases and the J gene lost 7 bases, with 5 bases spanning the gap. CDR3 in amino acids: CASTTNSPLHF. As DNA, the CDR3 is TGTGCCAGCACTACGAATTCACCCCTCCACTTT.

This chain links TRBV6-1 with TRBJ2-7, with TRBD2 identical over 8 bases. Losses at the gene ends were 0 bases for V and 2 bases for J; bases not matched to a gene: 3. This CDR3 has 15 residues. Germline V gene sequence: CDR1 MNHNS, CDR2 SASEGT. As DNA, the CDR3 is TGTGCCAGCAGTGAAGCGGCGGGAGGCACCTACGAGCAGTACTTC. Its translation: CASSEAAGGTYEQYF.

This chain uses TRBV6-5 with TRBJ2-7, with D tentatively TRBD1 (6 bases). V lost 7 bases to trimming and J lost 6 bases, with 13 bases between them. The CDR3 sequence is 12 residues long. The germline CDR1 and CDR2 sequences are MNHEY and SVGAGI. CDR3: CASTNREREQYF. DNA of the CDR3: TGTGCCAGCACAAACAGGGAGCGCGAGCAGTACTTC.

The V and J genes are TRBV4-1 and TRBJ2-2, with 12 bases matching TRBD2. V shed 1 base, J shed 6 bases, and the junction held 6 bases outside the gene matches. Germline lookup yields CDR1 MGHRA and CDR2 YSYEKL. The CDR3 is made up of 17 amino acids. The CDR3 nucleotides are TGCGCCAGCAGCCAAGCTCCTAGCGGGAGGGCCTCCGGGGAGCTGTTTTTT. Translated, it gives CASSQAPSGRASGELFF.

The chain uses TRBV5-1 and TRBJ2-5, with 13 bases identical to TRBD2. With 4 bases clipped from V and 3 bases from J, the junction kept 3 bases outside the gene matches. The CDR3 sequence is 15 residues long. Germline CDR1 and CDR2: SGHRS and YFSETQ. CDR3 residues: CASSRTSGSEETQYF. CDR3 coding DNA: TGCGCCAGCAGCCGGACTAGCGGGAGTGAAGAGACCCAGTACTTC.

This clone came up once. The chain employs TRBV2 and TRBJ2-1; the D is unclear. V gave up 3 bases and J gave up 0 bases, with 9 bases separating them. Germline V lookup: CDR1 SNHLY, CDR2 FYNNEI. The CDR3 spans 15 residues. CDR3 amino acids: CASSDPKFSYNEQFF. The CDR3 nucleotides are TGTGCCAGCAGTGATCCCAAGTTCTCCTACAATGAGCAGTTCTTC.

The chain has TRBV19 and TRBJ2-2; D gene ambiguous. The CDR3 is made up of 13 amino acids. Trimming cost V 5 bases and J 1 base, with 5 bases left between them. The germline gives CDR1 LNHDA, CDR2 SQIVND (reference sequence). CDR3 amino acids: CASSYRNTGELFF. The CDR3, as DNA: TGTGCCAGTAGTTACAGGAACACCGGGGAGCTGTTTTTT.

This clone has a single count. The rearrangement uses TRBV5-3 and TRBJ1-1; the D is unclear. TRBV5-3 qualifies as an ORF whose function is uncertain. The ends were cut back, 4 bases at V and 0 bases at J, with 16 bases in the middle. The CDR3 runs to 16 residues. CDR3 DNA sequence: TGTGCCAGAAGCACGGCACACAAGATCCTGAACACTGAAGCTTTCTTT. Protein product: CARSTAHKILNTEAFF.

Comments on this clone: One base separates it from a far larger clone, so it is likely a read error. The chain employs TRBV30 and TRBJ2-2; D might be TRBD2 (6 bases). CDR1 GTSNPN and CDR2 SVGIG come from the germline V gene (reference sequence). The CDR3 is 15 amino acids. Here the CDR3 DNA reads TGTGCCCGGAGTGTTCAGGGCAGGGAGGCCGGGGAGCTGTTTTTT. It codes for CARSVQGREAGELFF.